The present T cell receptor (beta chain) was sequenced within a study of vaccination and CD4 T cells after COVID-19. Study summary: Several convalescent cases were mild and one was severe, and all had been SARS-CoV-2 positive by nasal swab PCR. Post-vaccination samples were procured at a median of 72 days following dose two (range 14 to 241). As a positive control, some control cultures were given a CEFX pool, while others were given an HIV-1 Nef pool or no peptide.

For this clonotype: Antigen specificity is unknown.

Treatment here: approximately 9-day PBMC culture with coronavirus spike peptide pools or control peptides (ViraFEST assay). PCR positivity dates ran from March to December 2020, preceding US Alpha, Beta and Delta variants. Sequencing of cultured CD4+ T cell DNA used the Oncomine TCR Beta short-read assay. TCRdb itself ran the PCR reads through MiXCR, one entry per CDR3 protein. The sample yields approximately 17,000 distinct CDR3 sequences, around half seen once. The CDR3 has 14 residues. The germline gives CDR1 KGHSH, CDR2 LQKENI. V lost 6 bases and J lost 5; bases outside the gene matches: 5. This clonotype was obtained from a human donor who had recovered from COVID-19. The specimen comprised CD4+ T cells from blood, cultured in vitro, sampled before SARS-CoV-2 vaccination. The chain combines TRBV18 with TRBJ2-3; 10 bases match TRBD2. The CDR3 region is CASSLASGRDTQYF. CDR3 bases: TGTGCCAGCTCCCTTGCTAGCGGGAGAGATACGCAGTATTTT.